These 8 T cell receptor beta chains were all obtained from the same sample, sequenced in a study of T cells in Graves' hyperthyroidism and ophthalmopathy. Using RNA transcripts as the source, TCR beta CDR3 regions were amplified. The primer set for the first-round RT-PCR of the TCR CDR3 was HTBI. TCRdb reprocessed the multiplex PCR reads via MiXCR and lists one record per CDR3 protein. The sample includes fewer than 450,000 distinct CDR3 sequences, roughly 18% of them seen just once. Sequencing was done on a sample of blood. The receptors originated from a young man with Graves' ophthalmopathy.

This rearrangement joins TRBV20-1 to TRBJ1-5; D gene ambiguous. The CDR3 contains 14 residues. V dropped 0 bases and J dropped 4 bases, with 10 bases sitting between them. The V gene's germline CDR1 is DFQATT and CDR2 SNEGSKA (reference sequence). The CDR3 DNA is TGCAGTGCTAGAGATGAAGGGCCGAATCAGCCCCAGCATTTT. Protein product: CSARDEGPNQPQHF.

This clonotype has ten or more counts. This chain connects TRBV5-5 to TRBJ1-2; D is possibly TRBD1 (6 bases). V lost 0 bases and J lost 2, with 11 bases in between. CDR1 and CDR2 (germline): SGHKS, YYEKEE (reference sequence). This CDR3 has 15 amino acids. CDR3 sequence reads: CASSLVGGQNYGYTF. CDR3 bases: TGTGCCAGCAGCTTGGTTGGCGGACAGAACTATGGCTACACCTTC.

The CDR3 reads CASSTLTSGGPNEQFF. The CDR3 nucleotides are TGTGCCAGCAGTACCTTGACTAGCGGGGGACCCAATGAGCAGTTCTTC. The chain is built from TRBV6-1 and TRBJ2-1, with 12 bases lining up with TRBD2. Losses at the gene ends were 5 bases for V and 6 bases for J; bases not matched to a gene: 8. The CDR3 runs to 16 residues. The germline gives CDR1 MNHNS, CDR2 SASEGT.

V usage is TRBV19 and J usage is TRBJ2-5; D call uncertain. Germline-derived CDR1 and CDR2 are LNHDA and SQIVND (reference sequence). Trimming shortened V by 5 bases and J by 1 base, and 11 bases separated the two germline ends. This CDR3 spans 14 amino acids. The CDR3 sequence: CASSPIGPQETQYF. The CDR3 DNA is TGTGCCAGTAGTCCGATAGGACCCCAAGAGACCCAGTACTTC.

Comments on this clonotype: An end of the junction differs from the germline gene, which may be a read error. This chain's CDR3 is CASSHGGLGFQLQHF. For the CDR3, the DNA is TGTGCCAGTAGCCATGGGGGACTCGGGTTCCAGCTCCAGCATTTT. The chain recombines TRBV19 with TRBJ1-5, with D possibly TRBD1 on 5 matching bases. Germline V CDR1 and CDR2: LNHDA, SQIVND (reference sequence). This CDR3 is 15 amino acids long.

This clonotype was observed at least ten times. In DNA form, the CDR3 reads TGTGCCAGCAGCTTGGGACAGGTTGAGGGCTACACCTTC. This encodes CASSLGQVEGYTF. The V gene is TRBV5-6, the J gene TRBJ1-2, with D possibly matching TRBD1 (6 bases). From germline, CDR1 is SGHDT and CDR2 YYEEEE. This CDR3 has 13 residues. V shed 0 bases and J shed 8 bases, with 11 bases lying between them.

This clonotype was detected many times. The V call is TRBV3-1, the J call TRBJ2-3, with a weak D call TRBD2 (6 bases). The V gene lost 0 bases and the J gene lost 9 bases, with 25 bases spanning the gap. Per the germline V gene, CDR1 is LGHDT and CDR2 is YNNKEL (reference sequence). This CDR3 contains 18 residues. DNA of the CDR3: TGTGCCAGCAGCCAAGATCTGGGATTGTATAGCGGTTATAACACGCAGTATTTT. This encodes CASSQDLGLYSGYNTQYF.

This clonotype has ten or more counts. The chain carries TRBV20-1 and TRBJ1-4; no reliable D call. CDR1 DFQATT and CDR2 SNEGSKA come from the germline V gene (reference sequence). There are 14 residues in the CDR3. The V and J ends lost 0 bases and 5 bases respectively, with 10 bases between them. CDR3 sequence (DNA): TGCAGTGCTAGAGATTCCAGGAACAATGAAAAACTGTTTTTT. Its translation: CSARDSRNNEKLFF.